This T cell receptor beta chain was profiled in a study of blood T cells in healthy people across ages. In its sample, this clonotype was seen a few times. It was with a sample-barcoded 5' primer and a J-beta primer mix that a second PCR of about 6 to 11 cycles was run. TCRdb re-analysed the 5' RACE reads in MiXCR, keeping a single row per CDR3 protein. The sample carries 800,000 or so distinct CDR3 sequences, 25% recorded once. Germline loops: CDR1 MDHEN, CDR2 SYDVKM. The ends were cut back, 6 bases at V and 6 bases at J, with 14 bases in the middle. The CDR3 is 14 residues long. These same records also appear under a second study, on T cells of mothers and their children.

The TCR was taken from a boy aged 5 to 17 in good health. Source material: blood. The chain carries TRBV28 and TRBJ1-4, with D possibly matching TRBD1 (6 bases). The CDR3 sequence is CASRPTGGDEKLFF. The DNA for the CDR3 is TGTGCCAGCAGGCCGACAGGTGGGGATGAAAAACTGTTTTTT. Combining the CDR3 with reference TRBV28 and TRBJ1-4 gives the whole variable domain DVKVTQSSRYLVKRTGEKVFLECVQDMDHENMFWYRQDPGLGLRLIYFSYDVKMKEKGDIPEGYSVSREKKERFSLILESASTNQTSMYLCASRPTGGDEKLFFGSGTQLSVL.